This TCR beta chain was obtained from a study of control samples from healthy donors and cancer patients. Per the germline V gene, CDR1 is LNHDA and CDR2 is SQIVND (reference sequence). CDR3 length: 14 amino acids. Trimming cost V 1 base and J 10 bases, with 14 bases left between them. TCRdb keeps only in-frame clones here, not all; method: immunoSEQ multiplex PCR. The top ten hold more than 15% of the sample, which has 84,000 or so clones, about nine tenths seen once. The rearrangement links TRBV19 to TRBJ1-5; a possible D gene is TRBD1 (5 bases). The receptor was derived from a man younger than 45 in good health. The sample taken for sequencing was blood. CDR3 bases: TGTGCCAGTAGTATAGGGGACTACAAAGTCCCCCAGCATTTT. It encodes CASSIGDYKVPQHF.